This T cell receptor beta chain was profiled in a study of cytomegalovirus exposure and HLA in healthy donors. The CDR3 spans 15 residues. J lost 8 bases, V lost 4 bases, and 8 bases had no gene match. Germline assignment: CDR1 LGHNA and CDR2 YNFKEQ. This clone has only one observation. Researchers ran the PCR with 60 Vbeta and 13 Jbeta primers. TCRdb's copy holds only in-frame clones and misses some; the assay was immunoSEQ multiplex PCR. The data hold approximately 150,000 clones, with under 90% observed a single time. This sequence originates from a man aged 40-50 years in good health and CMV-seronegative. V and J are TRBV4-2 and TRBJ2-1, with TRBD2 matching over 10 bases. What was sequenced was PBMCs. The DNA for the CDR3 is TGTGCCAGCAGCCCCCCGGGGACTAGCGTCTATGAGCAGTTCTTC. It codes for CASSPPGTSVYEQFF.